This T cell receptor (beta chain) was obtained from a study of blood T cell repertoires in COVID-19. Study as a whole: Sites across the United States, Italy and Spain contributed samples from acute and convalescent COVID-19. Sample material is recorded as cDNA or gDNA derived from T cells, B-cell-depleted T cells, or PBMCs.

The CDR3 has 12 residues. The V gene lost 5 bases and the J gene lost 1 base, with 5 bases spanning the gap. The V gene's germline CDR1 is LGHDT and CDR2 YNNKEL (reference sequence). In the source study's methods: Researchers report that nucleated cell counts were estimated from reference gene primer amplification. The method was immunoSEQ multiplex PCR; TCRdb's version includes in-frame clones alone and lacks a portion of them. V and J calls and clone size are as listed in that table; D and trimming were resolved from the DNA. This sample has about 73,000 clones, with around 88% found just once. The rearrangement joins TRBV3-1 (or the pseudogene TRBV3-2) to TRBJ1-1; the D is unclear. The TCR comes from a man aged 45 to 65 with active COVID-19. Sequencing input: peripheral blood. CDR3 DNA: TGTGCCAGCAGCAGAGAGAACACTGAAGCTTTCTTT. Amino acids: CASSRENTEAFF.